The rows below give T cell receptor beta chains drawn from one sample of a study of low-dose radiotherapy and immunotherapy resistance in tumors. TCRdb ran MiXCR on the reads and lists one entry per CDR3 protein. Of roughly 95,000 distinct CDR3 sequences in the sample, less than 25% were seen once. The sequencing used PBMCs, collected after low-dose radiotherapy plus immunotherapy. The receptors were sampled from a female donor with ovarian cancer. Each CDR3 is given with its conserved first and last residue. The D gene is left open where the match is weak. The size of a clone is reported for some rows only, either as once, few or many, or as a class for expanded clones.

J | D | size | V | CDR3 | DNA
TRBJ1-4 | - | many | TRBV28 | CASSQRGGNEKLFF | TGTGCCAGCAGTCAAAGGGGCGGGAATGAAAAACTGTTTTTT
TRBJ1-4 | - | many | TRBV6-6 | CASSYSTGRGEKLFF | TGTGCCAGCAGTTACTCTACAGGGAGGGGTGAAAAACTGTTTTTT
TRBJ2-7 | TRBD1 | many | TRBV7-9 | CASRDRGYEQYF | TGTGCCAGCAGGGACAGGGGTTACGAGCAGTACTTC
TRBJ1-2 | - | many | TRBV11-2 | CASSLAGGTIFTF | TGTGCCAGCAGCCTAGCCGGTGGGACGATTTTCACCTTC
TRBJ2-2 | TRBD1 | few | TRBV30 | CAWDGYRDSWDTGELFF | TGTGCCTGGGACGGGTACCGGGACAGTTGGGACACCGGGGAGCTGTTTTTT
TRBJ1-1 | - | many | TRBV11-2 | CASSSDRIWGLTEAFF | TGTGCCAGCAGCTCAGATCGAATTTGGGGACTCACTGAAGCTTTCTTT
TRBJ1-1 | - | many | TRBV11-2 | CASSLFSGAAEAFF | TGTGCCAGCAGCTTATTCAGCGGGGCGGCTGAAGCTTTCTTT
TRBJ1-5 | - | many | TRBV10-3 | CAIRDDGQNQPQHF | TGTGCCATCAGAGATGACGGGCAGAATCAGCCCCAGCATTTT
TRBJ2-3 | TRBD1 | many | TRBV28 | CASSQDDRAGSDTQYF | TGCGCCAGCAGCCAAGACGACAGGGCAGGGTCAGATACGCAGTATTTT
TRBJ2-1 | TRBD2 | many | TRBV5-1 | CASSWNSGGGYNEQFF | TGCGCCAGCAGCTGGAATAGCGGGGGAGGATATAATGAGCAGTTCTTC
TRBJ1-5 | - | many | TRBV4-1 | CASSQDRSGAVDSNQPQHF | TGCGCCAGCAGCCAAGATCGGAGTGGGGCAGTCGATAGCAATCAGCCCCAGCATTTT
TRBJ1-4 | - | - | TRBV7-2 | CASSLSGNEKLFF | TGTGCCAGCAGCTTGTCGGGTAATGAAAAACTGTTTTTT
TRBJ2-3 | - | - | TRBV3-1 | CASRGDRRTQYF | TGTGCCAGCAGGGGGGATCGAAGGACGCAGTATTTT
TRBJ1-6 | - | many | TRBV23-1 | CASRTRLGAYNSPLHF | TGCGCCAGCCGAACTCGACTAGGGGCGTATAATTCACCCCTCCACTTT
TRBJ2-3 | TRBD2 | many | TRBV2 | CASSPPSGRVTDTQYF | TGTGCCAGCAGTCCCCCTAGCGGGAGAGTTACAGATACGCAGTATTTT
TRBJ2-2 | - | few | TRBV23-1 | CASSQRSRPLTGSCFF | -
TRBJ2-6 | - | - | TRBV6-2/TRBV6-3 | CASSYVSGGASGANVLTF | TGTGCCAGCAGTTACGTGTCAGGGGGGGCGTCTGGGGCCAACGTCCTGACTTTC
TRBJ1-2 | TRBD1 | many | TRBV29-1 | CSGVLQGKNYGYTF | TGCAGCGGGGTTTTACAGGGGAAGAACTATGGCTACACCTTC
TRBJ1-6 | - | many | TRBV19 | CASSVSGGEDYNSPLHF | TGTGCCAGTAGTGTCTCGGGGGGTGAGGACTATAATTCACCCCTCCACTTT
TRBJ2-7 | - | many | TRBV18 | CASSSRQARIYEQYF | TGTGCCAGCTCATCCCGACAGGCCCGCATCTACGAGCAGTACTTC
TRBJ2-7 | - | many | TRBV19 | CASSAGTLPYEQYF | TGTGCCAGTAGTGCCGGGACTTTACCCTACGAGCAGTACTTC
TRBJ2-2 | - | - | TRBV5-3 | CASSTGGRDTGELFFF | -
TRBJ2-3 | - | many | TRBV5-1 | CASSKALGQPTGDTQYF | TGCGCCAGCAGCAAGGCGTTAGGACAGCCGACAGGAGATACGCAGTATTTT
TRBJ2-1 | - | many | TRBV19 | CASSIRGNEQFF | TGTGCCAGTAGTATCCGGGGGAATGAGCAGTTCTTC
TRBJ2-7 | - | many | TRBV9 | CASSVAGTGYYEQYF | TGTGCCAGCAGCGTAGCGGGGACGGGATACTACGAGCAGTACTTC
TRBJ1-2 | TRBD1 | many | TRBV7-3 | CASSSTGTDKNYGYTF | TGTGCCAGCAGCTCGACCGGGACAGATAAGAACTATGGCTACACCTTC
TRBJ2-7 | TRBD1 | many | TRBV6-2/TRBV6-3 | CASSRTGVYEQYF | TGTGCCAGCAGTCGGACAGGGGTCTACGAGCAGTACTTC
TRBJ2-5 | - | many | TRBV11-3 | CASSLVILRESPVETQYF | TGTGCCAGCAGCTTAGTTATACTCCGGGAGTCGCCAGTAGAGACCCAGTACTTC
TRBJ2-3 | TRBD2 | - | TRBV28 | CASSWSYSGGPRVDTQYF | TGTGCCAGCAGTTGGAGCTATTCGGGAGGGCCTAGGGTAGATACGCAGTATTTT
TRBJ2-1 | - | many | TRBV19 | CASREGPTPGEQFF | TGTGCCAGTAGAGAGGGTCCTACCCCGGGTGAGCAGTTCTTC
TRBJ2-2 | TRBD2 | once | TRBV24-1 | CATSLAGAGGELFF | TGTGCCACCAGCTTAGCGGGAGCGGGCGGGGAGCTGTTTTTT
TRBJ2-1 | TRBD2 | few | TRBV19 | CASSVSGGAYNEQFF | TGTGCCAGTAGTGTCAGCGGGGGGGCCTACAATGAGCAGTTCTTC
TRBJ1-2 | - | many | TRBV5-5 | CASSTGTAPRGYTF | TGTGCCAGCAGCACCGGGACGGCCCCTAGGGGCTACACCTTC
TRBJ1-5 | - | many | TRBV19 | CASAPGLLNQPQHF | TGTGCCAGTGCTCCCGGCCTACTCAATCAGCCCCAGCATTTT
TRBJ2-1 | TRBD2 | many | TRBV4-1 | CASSRMVAGVGNEQFF | TGCGCCAGCAGCCGGATGGTAGCGGGAGTTGGTAATGAGCAGTTCTTC
TRBJ1-5 | - | many | TRBV7-2 | CASNQGSVSQPQHF | TGTGCCAGCAACCAGGGGTCTGTTAGCCAGCCCCAGCATTTT
TRBJ2-7 | TRBD1 | many | TRBV13 | CASSHRDRGGFYEQYF | TGTGCCAGCAGCCACCGGGACAGGGGTGGGTTCTACGAGCAGTACTTC
TRBJ2-2 | TRBD2 | - | TRBV12-3/TRBV12-4 | CASSLAPGLAGGLGELFF | TGTGCCAGCAGTTTAGCCCCGGGACTAGCGGGAGGCCTGGGGGAGCTGTTTTTT
TRBJ1-4 | - | many | TRBV19 | CASAGKTGRAEKLFF | TGTGCCAGCGCGGGGAAGACGGGCAGGGCTGAAAAACTGTTTTTT
TRBJ2-7 | - | many | TRBV6-2/TRBV6-3 | CASKPARRGYEQYF | TGTGCCAGCAAGCCGGCACGGCGGGGTTACGAGCAGTACTTC
TRBJ1-2 | TRBD1 | many | TRBV12-5 | CASGLVPQGQGYTF | TGTGCTAGTGGTTTGGTGCCACAGGGGCAGGGCTACACCTTC